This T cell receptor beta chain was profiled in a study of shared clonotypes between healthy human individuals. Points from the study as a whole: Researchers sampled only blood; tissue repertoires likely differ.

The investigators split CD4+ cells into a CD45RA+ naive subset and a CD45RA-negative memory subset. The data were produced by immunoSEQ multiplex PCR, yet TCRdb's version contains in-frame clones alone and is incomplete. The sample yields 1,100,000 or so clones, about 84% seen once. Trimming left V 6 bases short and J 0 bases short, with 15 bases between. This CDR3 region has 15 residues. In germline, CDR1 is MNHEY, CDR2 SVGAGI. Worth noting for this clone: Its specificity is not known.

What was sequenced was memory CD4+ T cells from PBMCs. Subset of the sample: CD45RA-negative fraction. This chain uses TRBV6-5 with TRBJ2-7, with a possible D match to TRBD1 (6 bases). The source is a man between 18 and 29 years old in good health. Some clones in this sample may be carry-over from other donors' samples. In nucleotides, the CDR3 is TGTGCCAGCAGGTATAGACAGGCAGACTCCTACGAGCAGTACTTC. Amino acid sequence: CASRYRQADSYEQYF.